Sequencing of this TCR beta chain was carried out in a study of T cell responses to AZD1222 COVID-19 vaccine. Study findings and constraints: The CD4 TCRs associated with vaccination extended across spike and predominated at 160-218 and 743-854. Targeting of unmutated variant regions was reportedly seen in nearly half of spike-specific TCRs. Repertoires were sampled only after the peak T cell response.

CDR1 SGHTA and CDR2 FQGNSA come from the germline V gene. CDR3 length equals 14 residues. Trimming removed 5 bases from V and 5 bases from J; junction bases left unmatched: 6. About this clone itself: Antigen specificity is unknown.

The repertoire was sequenced with immunoSEQ multiplex PCR; TCRdb's copy has only in-frame clones and lacks some. The repertoire consists of around 80,000 clones, with roughly 90% occurring once and the leading ten covering roughly 4.8%. This specimen consisted of peripheral blood, obtained on day 0 of AZD1222 vaccination. The chain recombines TRBV7-2 with TRBJ2-5; 9 nucleotides match TRBD2. This TCR was sampled from an adult in good health. Written as DNA, the CDR3 is TGTGCCAGCAGCGGGGGACTAGCACACGAGACCCAGTACTTC. Protein product: CASSGGLAHETQYF.